One sample yielded the 12 T cell receptor beta chains listed below, sequenced in a study of T cells in localized non-small cell lung cancer. Produced via immunoSEQ multiplex PCR; TCRdb's table is partial and in-frame only. The sample has 15,000 to 19,000 clones, approximately 89% seen once. The material sequenced was peripheral blood mononuclear cells, taken before any cancer treatment. These receptors were collected from a male donor older than 55 with stage II lung adenocarcinoma.

This chain connects TRBV11-2 to TRBJ2-5, with a tentative D call TRBD2 (6 bases). This CDR3 spans 14 amino acids. V dropped 4 bases and J dropped 5 bases, with 14 bases sitting between them. Germline CDR1 is SGHAT and CDR2 is FQNNGV. In nucleotides, the CDR3 is TGTGCCAGCAGCTGGGTTTCGGCGGGGGAGACCCAGTACTTC. It encodes CASSWVSAGETQYF. Using reference TRBV11-2 and TRBJ2-5 for the parts outside the CDR3, the full variable domain is EAGVAQSPRYKIIEKRQSVAFWCNPISGHATLYWYQQILGQGPKLLIQFQNNGVVDDSQLPKDRFSAERLKGVDSTLKIQPAKLEDSAVYLCASSWVSAGETQYFGPGTRLLVL.

This clone was observed once. The chain links TRBV19 to TRBJ2-1; 12 bases are a match to TRBD2. The J segment lost 6 bases and the V segment lost 7 bases, leaving 7 bases of the junction unmatched. The CDR3 loop spans 15 amino acids. The germline V gene encodes CDR1 LNHDA and CDR2 SQIVND (reference sequence). In DNA form, the CDR3 reads TGTGCCAGTACCGATCTAGCGGGAGGGCCCAATGAGCAGTTCTTC. Amino acids: CASTDLAGGPNEQFF.

The chain recombines TRBV28 with TRBJ1-2; D is uncertain. Germline loops: CDR1 MDHEN, CDR2 SYDVKM. This CDR3 comprises 12 residues. V lost 3 bases to trimming and J lost 7 bases, with 9 bases between them. For the CDR3, the DNA is TGTGCCAGCAGTTTCCGGCTGAGTGGCTACACCTTC. Its translation is CASSFRLSGYTF.

The CDR3 region is CASSLELTHNEQFF. The CDR3 nucleotides read TGTGCCAGCAGCTTGGAACTGACGCACAATGAGCAGTTCTTC. The rearrangement links TRBV5-5 to TRBJ2-1; D gene ambiguous. V lost 0 bases and J 5 bases, leaving 9 bases between the germline ends. This CDR3 spans 14 amino acids. Germline lookup yields CDR1 SGHKS and CDR2 YYEKEE (reference sequence).

V and J are TRBV6-5 and TRBJ1-1; D might be TRBD1 (6 bases). The CDR3 consists of 13 residues. V lost 8 bases and J 6 bases, leaving 16 bases between the germline ends. Germline V gene lookup returns CDR1 MNHEY and CDR2 SVGAGI. CDR3 sequence (DNA): TGTGCCAGCCAGGGGAGGGGTACCGCTGAAGCTTTCTTT. Its translation: CASQGRGTAEAFF.

This clone counts as medium-sized. This rearrangement joins TRBV19 to TRBJ2-7, with D maybe TRBD1 (6 bases). The V end was cut by 4 bases, the J end by 1 base, with 8 bases between. From germline, CDR1 is LNHDA and CDR2 SQIVND (reference sequence). This CDR3 spans 13 amino acids. The CDR3 nucleotides read TGTGCCAGTAGTACTACAGGGTCCTACGAGCAGTACTTC. Translating it yields CASSTTGSYEQYF.

The V gene is TRBV11-2, the J gene TRBJ2-5; tentatively, D is TRBD2 (6 bases). V gave up 5 bases and J gave up 9 bases, with 16 bases separating them. Looked up from germline, CDR1 is SGHAT and CDR2 is FQNNGV. CDR3 length: 13 residues. The CDR3 DNA sequence: TGTGCCAGCAGCCTGGGACTGACGGAGCCCCAGTACTTC. It translates to CASSLGLTEPQYF.

The chain uses TRBV7-9 and TRBJ2-3; TRBD2 matches at 9 bases. Germline V CDR1 and CDR2: SEHNR, FQNEAQ (reference sequence). CDR3 length: 15 amino acids. After removal of 4 bases from V and 2 bases from J, the junction contained 4 bases not matched to a gene. CDR3 in amino acids: CASSWTSDFTDTQYF. CDR3 sequence (DNA): TGTGCCAGCAGCTGGACTAGCGACTTCACAGATACGCAGTATTTT.

The J gene is TRBJ2-1, the V gene TRBV12-5, with D possibly being TRBD1 (5 bases). With 7 bases removed from V and 7 bases from J, the gap between germline ends came to 17 bases. The CDR3 loop spans 14 amino acids. Germline V CDR1 and CDR2: LGHNT, FRNRAP. The CDR3 sequence is CASALRGAGNEQFF. As DNA, the CDR3 is TGTGCTAGTGCCTTAAGGGGTGCTGGGAATGAGCAGTTCTTC.

This rearrangement joins TRBV9 to TRBJ2-1; possible D gene TRBD2, 6 bases. Trimming took off 6 bases at V and 5 bases at J, with 12 bases between the two ends. Germline V CDR1 and CDR2: SGDLS, YYNGEE. The CDR3 consists of 13 residues. The CDR3 DNA reads TGTGCCAGCACAGGCGGGAATCACAATGAGCAGTTCTTC. Protein: CASTGGNHNEQFF.

The chain is built from TRBV29-1 and TRBJ2-7, with D possibly matching TRBD1 (5 bases). V was clipped by 3 bases and J by 2 bases, with 8 bases between them. CDR3 size: 12 residues. The germline gives CDR1 SQVTM, CDR2 ANQGSEA. CDR3 sequence (DNA): TGCAGCGTTGAGCAGGGTCCCTACGAGCAGTACTTC. It yields the protein CSVEQGPYEQYF.

The rearrangement uses TRBV4-1 and TRBJ2-1; TRBD2 aligns across 8 bases. V was clipped by 0 bases and J by 0 bases; unmatched bases: 4. The germline V gene encodes CDR1 MGHRA and CDR2 YSYEKL. The CDR3 length is 17 residues. The CDR3 DNA sequence: TGCGCCAGCAGCCAAGAAGGGGCGGGAGGCTCCTACAATGAGCAGTTCTTC. Protein sequence: CASSQEGAGGSYNEQFF.